The 4 T cell receptor beta chains below come from one sample, sequenced in a study of shared clonotypes between healthy human individuals. Only in-frame clones appear in the TCRdb table, and some are missing; sequencing was by immunoSEQ multiplex PCR. This sample carries roughly 1,600,000 clones, 98% to 99% of them seen once, and the ten largest clones take roughly 0.35%. The sequenced sample consisted of naive CD4+ T cells sorted from blood. As for subset: CD45RA+ positively selected. The source of these receptors is a young man in good health.

This clone occurred once. The V gene is TRBV10-2, the J gene TRBJ2-7, with D possibly TRBD2 on 6 matching bases. From germline, CDR1 is WSHSY and CDR2 SAAADI. V was shortened by 4 bases and J by 3 bases, with 10 bases between the two germline ends. This CDR3 has 13 residues. The DNA for the CDR3 is TGCGCCAGCAGTGTGACTAGATACTACGAGCAGTACTTC. Protein: CASSVTRYYEQYF.

This clone came up a few times. This same CDR3 is encoded by further DNA sequences in the sample. The chain couples TRBV7-9 to TRBJ2-3, with 12 bases lining up with TRBD2. The germline V gene encodes CDR1 SEHNR and CDR2 FQNEAQ (reference sequence). V shed 3 bases, J shed 0 bases, and the junction held 1 base outside the gene matches. CDR3 length: 16 residues. CDR3 sequence: CASSFGTSGSTDTQYF. CDR3 DNA: TGTGCCAGCAGCTTCGGGACTAGCGGGAGCACAGATACGCAGTATTTT.

The table lists this clone with a count of one. This specimen includes other DNA sequences encoding the same CDR3. The chain is built from TRBV5-1 and TRBJ2-7; TRBD2 aligns across 12 bases. Germline V CDR1 and CDR2: SGHRS, YFSETQ. V lost 3 bases and J lost 2; bases outside the gene matches: 3. This CDR3 contains 15 residues. The CDR3 loop reads CASSSGLAGPYEQYF. The CDR3 region has the DNA TGCGCCAGCAGCTCGGGACTAGCGGGTCCCTACGAGCAGTACTTC. Drawing the rest from reference TRBV5-1 and TRBJ2-7, the complete variable domain is KAGVTQTPRYLIKTRGQQVTLSCSPISGHRSVSWYQQTPGQGLQFLFEYFSETQRNKGNFPGRFSGRQFSNSRSEMNVSTLELGDSALYLCASSSGLAGPYEQYFGPGTRLTVT.

A single count supports this clone. The V gene is TRBV10-3, the J gene TRBJ2-3; TRBD2 matches at 7 bases. Germline values: CDR1 ENHRY, CDR2 SYGVKD. The CDR3 covers 17 residues. V shed 5 bases, J shed 4 bases, and the junction held 15 bases outside the gene matches. CDR3 nucleotides: TGTGCCATCAGTCCCCAAAGGGCGGGAGTCGCGTCAGATACGCAGTATTTT. Amino acid sequence: CAISPQRAGVASDTQYF.